This is a list of T cell receptor beta chains from one sample in a study of beta chain features in type 1 diabetes. The assay was immunoSEQ multiplex PCR, and TCRdb's table has in-frame clones only and misses some. The sample gives roughly 610,000 clones, around a sixth of which show up once; about 0.093% is in the top ten. Sequencing used naive CD4+ T cells from blood. The origin of the receptors is a man between 18 and 29 years old in good health. Both conserved end residues are part of each CDR3. A D gene is named only where the DNA matches it firmly. Rows give clone size only sometimes, using once, few, many, or a class for an expanded clone.

V gene: TRBV28; J gene: TRBJ2-7; clone size: .; D gene: .; CDR3 protein: CASRGTTLRDYEQYF; CDR3 DNA: TGTGCCAGCAGGGGGACAACCCTACGCGATTACGAGCAGTACTTC
V gene: TRBV19; J gene: TRBJ1-1; clone size: once; D gene: TRBD1; CDR3 protein: CASTEGAQDTEAFF; CDR3 DNA: TGTGCCAGTACGGAGGGGGCACAGGACACTGAAGCTTTCTTT
V gene: TRBV19; J gene: TRBJ1-5; clone size: .; D gene: .; CDR3 protein: CASSTGYGSPQHF; CDR3 DNA: TGTGCCAGTAGCACAGGGTATGGATCGCCCCAGCATTTT
V gene: TRBV25-1; J gene: TRBJ2-7; clone size: .; D gene: .; CDR3 protein: CASSIAYEQYF; CDR3 DNA: TGTGCCAGCAGTATCGCCTACGAGCAGTACTTC
V gene: TRBV20-1; J gene: TRBJ1-2; clone size: .; D gene: TRBD1; CDR3 protein: CSARTGSGYTF; CDR3 DNA: TGCAGTGCCCGGACAGGTAGTGGCTACACCTTC
V gene: TRBV2; J gene: TRBJ1-1; clone size: few; D gene: .; CDR3 protein: CASSEEGIEAFF; CDR3 DNA: TGTGCCAGCAGTGAAGAGGGGATTGAAGCTTTCTTT
V gene: TRBV2; J gene: TRBJ2-1; clone size: .; D gene: TRBD1; CDR3 protein: CATAPSRDSFNEQFF; CDR3 DNA: TGTGCCACAGCCCCTTCCCGGGACAGCTTCAATGAGCAGTTCTTC
V gene: TRBV27; J gene: TRBJ2-7; clone size: few; D gene: .; CDR3 protein: CASRLGPGKSYEQYF; CDR3 DNA: TGTGCCAGCAGACTTGGACCGGGGAAATCCTACGAGCAGTACTTC
V gene: TRBV7-2; J gene: TRBJ1-2; clone size: few; D gene: .; CDR3 protein: CASSLGGGSGYTF; CDR3 DNA: TGTGCCAGCAGCTTAGGAGGAGGGTCTGGCTACACCTTC
V gene: TRBV11-2; J gene: TRBJ2-5; clone size: .; D gene: TRBD2; CDR3 protein: CASSLGLAETQYF; CDR3 DNA: TGTGCCAGCAGCCTCGGACTAGCGGAGACCCAGTACTTC
V gene: TRBV18; J gene: TRBJ1-2; clone size: .; D gene: .; CDR3 protein: CASSPVGNNYGYTF; CDR3 DNA: TGTGCCAGCTCACCAGTAGGGAATAACTATGGCTACACCTTC
V gene: TRBV11-2; J gene: TRBJ2-5; clone size: .; D gene: TRBD1; CDR3 protein: CASSLEAGGWKTQYF; CDR3 DNA: TGTGCCAGCAGCTTGGAGGCAGGGGGTTGGAAGACCCAGTACTTC
V gene: TRBV7-2; J gene: TRBJ2-7; clone size: few; D gene: .; CDR3 protein: CASSLHPMVSEQYF; CDR3 DNA: TGTGCCAGCAGCCTCCACCCCATGGTCTCCGAGCAGTACTTC
V gene: TRBV18; J gene: TRBJ2-3; clone size: few; D gene: .; CDR3 protein: CASSPQRQRTDTQYF; CDR3 DNA: TGTGCCAGCTCACCGCAAAGACAGCGCACAGATACGCAGTATTTT
V gene: TRBV7-2; J gene: TRBJ1-6; clone size: .; D gene: .; CDR3 protein: CASSLVRGSSPLHF; CDR3 DNA: TGTGCCAGCAGCTTAGTTCGGGGTTCTTCACCCCTCCACTTT
V gene: TRBV7-2; J gene: TRBJ1-1; clone size: .; D gene: TRBD1; CDR3 protein: CASSVRQGFTEAFF; CDR3 DNA: TGTGCCAGCAGCGTTCGACAGGGGTTCACTGAAGCTTTCTTT
V gene: TRBV15; J gene: TRBJ1-1; clone size: .; D gene: .; CDR3 protein: CATSRDGFWSTEAFF; CDR3 DNA: TGTGCCACCAGCAGAGATGGGTTTTGGAGCACTGAAGCTTTCTTT
V gene: TRBV2; J gene: TRBJ2-7; clone size: few; D gene: .; CDR3 protein: CASNEGGTGNREQYF; CDR3 DNA: TGTGCCAGCAACGAGGGGGGCACAGGGAATCGCGAGCAGTACTTC
V gene: TRBV7-6; J gene: TRBJ2-2; clone size: few; D gene: .; CDR3 protein: CASSSGLSTGELFF; CDR3 DNA: TGTGCCAGCAGCTCGGGACTTTCCACCGGGGAGCTGTTTTTT
V gene: TRBV28; J gene: TRBJ2-1; clone size: .; D gene: .; CDR3 protein: CATKKGGREQFF; CDR3 DNA: TGTGCCACGAAAAAGGGGGGGCGTGAGCAGTTCTTC
V gene: TRBV15; J gene: TRBJ1-5; clone size: .; D gene: .; CDR3 protein: CATSGPQQNQPQHF; CDR3 DNA: TGTGCCACCAGCGGACCACAGCAGAATCAGCCCCAGCATTTT
V gene: TRBV9; J gene: TRBJ2-1; clone size: .; D gene: .; CDR3 protein: CASSPSGDRYNEQFF; CDR3 DNA: TGTGCCAGCAGCCCCTCGGGGGATCGGTACAATGAGCAGTTCTTC
V gene: TRBV11-1; J gene: TRBJ2-7; clone size: few; D gene: .; CDR3 protein: CASSLTDEQYF; CDR3 DNA: TGTGCCAGCAGCTTAACGGACGAGCAGTACTTC
V gene: TRBV13; J gene: TRBJ2-1; clone size: .; D gene: .; CDR3 protein: CASNYLGSGGQFF; CDR3 DNA: TGTGCCAGCAACTACTTAGGTTCAGGAGGACAGTTCTTC
V gene: TRBV2; J gene: TRBJ2-7; clone size: .; D gene: TRBD1; CDR3 protein: CASRPGTGAYEQYF; CDR3 DNA: TGTGCCAGCAGACCCGGGACAGGCGCCTACGAGCAGTACTTC
V gene: TRBV7-9; J gene: TRBJ2-3; clone size: few; D gene: TRBD1; CDR3 protein: CASSLDRVYADTQYF; CDR3 DNA: TGTGCCAGCAGCCTGGACAGGGTTTACGCAGATACGCAGTATTTT
V gene: TRBV19; J gene: TRBJ2-5; clone size: few; D gene: .; CDR3 protein: CASSRGQGETQYF; CDR3 DNA: TGTGCCAGTAGTCGCGGACAAGGAGAGACCCAGTACTTC
V gene: TRBV30; J gene: TRBJ2-1; clone size: .; D gene: .; CDR3 protein: CAWSGPPAEMNEQFF; CDR3 DNA: TGTGCCTGGTCGGGCCCCCCGGCGGAGATGAATGAGCAGTTCTTC
V gene: TRBV9; J gene: TRBJ2-5; clone size: .; D gene: TRBD1; CDR3 protein: CASSVEQGVETQYF; CDR3 DNA: TGTGCCAGCAGCGTAGAACAGGGGGTAGAGACCCAGTACTTC
V gene: TRBV18; J gene: TRBJ1-1; clone size: few; D gene: TRBD1; CDR3 protein: CASSPPQGVGTEAFF; CDR3 DNA: TGTGCCAGCTCACCTCCGCAGGGGGTTGGCACTGAAGCTTTCTTT
V gene: TRBV28; J gene: TRBJ2-1; clone size: .; D gene: TRBD2; CDR3 protein: CASSFGGRRRDNEQFF; CDR3 DNA: TGTGCCAGCAGTTTTGGCGGGAGGCGAAGGGACAATGAGCAGTTCTTC
V gene: TRBV7-6; J gene: TRBJ2-1; clone size: .; D gene: .; CDR3 protein: CASSFQEEQFF; CDR3 DNA: TGTGCCAGCAGCTTTCAGGAGGAGCAGTTCTTC
V gene: TRBV28; J gene: TRBJ1-2; clone size: .; D gene: TRBD1; CDR3 protein: CASSVTGEHGYTF; CDR3 DNA: TGTGCCAGCAGTGTCACAGGGGAGCATGGCTACACCTTC
V gene: TRBV5-1; J gene: TRBJ2-7; clone size: .; D gene: .; CDR3 protein: CASSLVPGKREQYF; CDR3 DNA: TGCGCCAGCAGCTTGGTGCCAGGGAAGCGGGAGCAGTACTTC
V gene: TRBV18; J gene: TRBJ1-5; clone size: few; D gene: .; CDR3 protein: CASSPRQAHNQPQHF; CDR3 DNA: TGTGCCAGCTCACCTCGGCAGGCCCACAATCAGCCCCAGCATTTT
V gene: TRBV10-3; J gene: TRBJ2-1; clone size: once; D gene: TRBD1; CDR3 protein: CAIRSPGQVAIEQFF; CDR3 DNA: TGTGCCATCAGATCACCGGGACAGGTCGCTATTGAGCAGTTCTTC
V gene: TRBV2; J gene: TRBJ2-2; clone size: few; D gene: .; CDR3 protein: CASISGGANTGELFF; CDR3 DNA: TGTGCCAGCATAAGTGGCGGGGCTAACACCGGGGAGCTGTTTTTT
V gene: TRBV7-2; J gene: TRBJ2-7; clone size: .; D gene: TRBD1; CDR3 protein: CASSLAWTGIPYEQYF; CDR3 DNA: TGTGCCAGCAGCTTAGCCTGGACAGGGATACCCTACGAGCAGTACTTC
V gene: TRBV6-4; J gene: TRBJ2-1; clone size: .; D gene: .; CDR3 protein: CASSDTGRKQFF; CDR3 DNA: TGTGCCAGCAGTGATACCGGACGGAAGCAGTTCTTC
V gene: TRBV27; J gene: TRBJ2-7; clone size: few; D gene: .; CDR3 protein: CASTLGVGSLPSYEQYF; CDR3 DNA: TGTGCCAGCACCTTAGGGGTGGGGAGTCTCCCCTCCTACGAGCAGTACTTC
V gene: TRBV11-2; J gene: TRBJ1-1; clone size: few; D gene: TRBD1; CDR3 protein: CASSPLGQGTEAFF; CDR3 DNA: TGTGCCAGCAGCCCACTGGGACAGGGCACTGAAGCTTTCTTT
V gene: TRBV7-2; J gene: TRBJ1-1; clone size: .; D gene: .; CDR3 protein: CASSGREAVTEAFF; CDR3 DNA: TGTGCCAGCAGCGGAAGGGAGGCCGTCACTGAAGCTTTCTTT
V gene: TRBV9; J gene: TRBJ1-1; clone size: .; D gene: .; CDR3 protein: CASSVQGILNTEAFF; CDR3 DNA: TGTGCCAGCAGCGTTCAGGGTATTTTGAACACTGAAGCTTTCTTT
V gene: TRBV19; J gene: TRBJ2-5; clone size: .; D gene: .; CDR3 protein: CASSIDGNQETQYF; CDR3 DNA: TGTGCCAGTAGTATTGATGGAAACCAAGAGACCCAGTACTTC
V gene: TRBV5-4; J gene: TRBJ2-7; clone size: .; D gene: TRBD1; CDR3 protein: CASSRDSMGAYEQYF; CDR3 DNA: TGTGCCAGCAGCCGGGACAGTATGGGAGCCTACGAGCAGTACTTC
V gene: TRBV28; J gene: TRBJ2-7; clone size: few; D gene: TRBD1; CDR3 protein: CASFPVQGAYEQYF; CDR3 DNA: TGTGCCAGTTTCCCCGTGCAGGGGGCTTACGAGCAGTACTTC
V gene: TRBV28; J gene: TRBJ2-1; clone size: .; D gene: .; CDR3 protein: CASSPPPFF; CDR3 DNA: TGTGCCAGCAGTCCGCCCCCGTTCTTC
V gene: TRBV14; J gene: TRBJ1-2; clone size: .; D gene: .; CDR3 protein: CASTRGDNYGYTF; CDR3 DNA: TGTGCCAGCACCCGGGGGGACAACTATGGCTACACCTTC
V gene: TRBV6-6; J gene: TRBJ1-1; clone size: few; D gene: .; CDR3 protein: CASRRPGDTEAFF; CDR3 DNA: TGTGCCAGCAGACGCCCTGGGGACACTGAAGCTTTCTTT
V gene: TRBV13; J gene: TRBJ1-1; clone size: few; D gene: .; CDR3 protein: CASSGRSMNTEAFF; CDR3 DNA: TGTGCCAGCAGCGGTCGGAGCATGAACACTGAAGCTTTCTTT
V gene: TRBV4-1; J gene: TRBJ2-7; clone size: .; D gene: .; CDR3 protein: CASSQPTGSSYEQYF; CDR3 DNA: TGCGCCAGCAGCCAACCAACAGGGAGTAGTTACGAGCAGTACTTC
V gene: TRBV13; J gene: TRBJ2-5; clone size: .; D gene: .; CDR3 protein: CASSLSQGYQETQYF; CDR3 DNA: TGTGCCAGCAGCTTATCTCAGGGATACCAAGAGACCCAGTACTTC
V gene: TRBV7-9; J gene: TRBJ1-1; clone size: .; D gene: .; CDR3 protein: CASSLSWRQGNTEAFF; CDR3 DNA: TGTGCCAGCAGCTTAAGTTGGCGGCAGGGGAACACTGAAGCTTTCTTT